The 20 T cell receptor beta chains listed next were all sequenced from one sample in a study of T cell repertoires in cytomegalovirus infection. TCRdb reprocessed the reads with MiXCR, giving one entry per CDR3 protein. The sample holds fewer than 850,000 distinct CDR3 sequences; 25% to 30% are singletons and the top ten take around 13%. These receptors have no identified antigens. The material was cultured CD8+ T cells from PBMCs, obtained from culture after CMV antigen stimulation. Every receptor here comes from a human donor in good health (CMV status not recorded). Some clones in this sample may be carry-over from other donors' samples.

This clonotype turned up a few times. V gene TRBV6-2 or TRBV6-3 combines with J gene TRBJ2-7; 8 bases align to TRBD1. Germline CDR1 reads MNHEY; CDR2 reads SVGEGT. After removal of 9 bases from V and 1 base from J, the junction contained 8 bases not matched to a gene. The length of the CDR3 is 14 residues. The CDR3 protein is CASAPGQESYEQYV. The CDR3 coding sequence is TGTGCCAGTGCCCCGGGACAGGAGTCCTACGAGCAGTACGTC.

This clonotype was observed a handful of times. The rearrangement links TRBV7-8 to TRBJ2-1; D remains unclear. Germline CDR1 and CDR2: SGHVS and FQNEAQ. The CDR3 runs to 15 residues. Deletions cut 2 bases from V and 0 bases from J, with 8 bases between. The CDR3, as DNA: TGTGCCAGCAGCTTAAGGTCACTCTCCTACAATGAGCAGTTCTTC. It is translated as CASSLRSLSYNEQFF.

In this sample, this clonotype turned up a few times. The chain joins TRBV4-1 to TRBJ2-7; D gene unclear. The CDR3 consists of 14 residues. CDR1 is MGHRA and CDR2 is YSYEKL in the germline V gene. In DNA, the CDR3 is TGCGCCAGCAGTCAAGTAGAAGGGTCCTACGAGCAGTACGTC. Encoded protein: CASSQVEGSYEQYV.

This clonotype was seen a handful of times. The chain is built from TRBV24-1 and TRBJ2-1; D remains ambiguous. In germline, CDR1 is KGHDR, CDR2 SFDVKD. The CDR3 has 13 amino acids. V was clipped by 1 base and J by 7 bases, with 7 bases between them. The CDR3 region has the DNA TGTGCCACCAGTGATTTCCCTAAAAATGAGCAGTTCTTC. Protein sequence: CATSDFPKNEQFF.

This clonotype was observed many times. The chain combines TRBV7-2 with TRBJ1-1; tentative D call: TRBD1 (5 bases). Looked up from germline, CDR1 is SGHTA and CDR2 is FQGNSA. V lost 4 bases and J 1 base, leaving 13 bases between the germline ends. This CDR3 has 15 amino acids. In DNA, the CDR3 is TGTGCCAGCAGCTACACTATTACAGGGAACACTGAAGCTTTCTTT. This gives the protein CASSYTITGNTEAFF.

The J gene is TRBJ1-3, the V gene TRBV7-6, with D possibly matching TRBD1 (5 bases). V was shortened by 1 base and J by 0 bases, with 10 bases between the two germline ends. Germline CDR1 and CDR2: SGHVS and FNYEAQ. CDR3 length: 16 residues. Here the CDR3 reads CASSLGQYYSGNTIYF. In nucleotides, the CDR3 is TGTGCCAGCAGCTTAGGACAGTATTACTCTGGAAACACCATATATTTT.

The V and J genes are TRBV19 and TRBJ2-1, with 9 positions matching TRBD1. Trimming at V came to 5 bases and at J to 8 bases, leaving 10 bases not matched to a gene. CDR3 size: 15 residues. In germline, CDR1 is LNHDA, CDR2 SQIVND (reference sequence). The CDR3 DNA sequence: TGTGCCAGTAGTGTAAGGGACAGGGCTGGGGATGAGCAGTTCTTC. It codes for CASSVRDRAGDEQFF.

The V and J genes are TRBV3-1 and TRBJ2-6; 8 nucleotides align to TRBD1. The CDR3 length is 19 residues. Germline-derived CDR1 and CDR2 are LGHDT and YNNKEL (reference sequence). J gave up 1 base and V 8 bases, and 16 bases lay outside the gene matches. The CDR3 DNA sequence: TGTGCCAGCGCCTCCTCCCTCTGGACAGGGATATCTGGGGCCAACGTCCTGACTTTC. It specifies CASASSLWTGISGANVLTF.

The rearrangement joins TRBV3-1 to TRBJ1-2; TRBD1 aligns across 7 bases. CDR1 is LGHDT and CDR2 is YNNKEL in the germline V gene (reference sequence). CDR3 size: 15 residues. V dropped 1 base and J dropped 4; count of bases not matched to a gene: 6. CDR3 coding DNA: TGTGCCAGCAGCCAAGGGGCAGGGGGAGTCTATGGCTACACCTTC. Residues: CASSQGAGGVYGYTF. Drawing the rest from reference TRBV3-1 and TRBJ1-2, the complete variable domain is DTAVSQTPKYLVTQMGNDKSIKCEQNLGHDTMYWYKQDSKKFLKIMFSYNNKELIINETVPNRFSPKSPDKAHLNLHINSLELGDSAVYFCASSQGAGGVYGYTFGSGTRLTVV.

The rearrangement uses TRBV12-3 or TRBV12-4 and TRBJ2-7, with D possibly TRBD2 on 5 matching bases. The CDR3 covers 15 residues. V was cut by 5 bases and J by 0 bases, with 14 bases left in between. In DNA form, the CDR3 reads TGTGCCAGCAGTCTTCTAGCTAGGTCCTCCTACGAGCAGTACTTC. This sequence encodes CASSLLARSSYEQYF.

The chain carries TRBV4-3 and TRBJ1-4, with 7 bases fitting TRBD1. The CDR3 covers 15 residues. CDR1 and CDR2 from the germline V gene are LGHNA and YSLEER. V was clipped by 0 bases and J by 5 bases; unmatched bases: 3. The CDR3 DNA follows: TGCGCCAGCAGCCAAGAGGGACAGCGGAATGAAAAACTGTTTTTT. This sequence encodes CASSQEGQRNEKLFF.

This clonotype was detected only a few times. The chain employs TRBV13 and TRBJ2-3, with TRBD2 matching over 11 bases. The CDR3 consists of 19 residues. Trimming removed 4 bases from V and 2 bases from J; junction bases left unmatched: 14. The germline V gene encodes CDR1 PRHDT and CDR2 FYEKMQ (reference sequence). CDR3 protein: CASSSAGASGGPYTDTQYF. The CDR3 DNA reads as TGTGCCAGCAGCTCCGCGGGGGCTAGCGGGGGGCCATACACAGATACGCAGTATTTT.

The gene calls are TRBV18 and TRBJ1-4, with D hard to call. Germline lookup yields CDR1 KGHSH and CDR2 LQKENI. V was pared by 1 base and J by 13 bases, with 16 bases between. This CDR3 is 14 amino acids long. This chain's CDR3 is CASSPQVPGAPLFF. The CDR3 coding sequence is TGTGCCAGCTCACCACAAGTGCCCGGTGCCCCACTGTTTTTT.

The rearrangement joins TRBV6-2 or TRBV6-3 to TRBJ1-1; the D is unclear. Trimming removed 0 bases from V and 5 bases from J, with 13 bases in between. The CDR3 spans 15 residues. Germline V lookup: CDR1 MNHEY, CDR2 SVGEGT. For the CDR3, the DNA is TGTGCCAGCAGTTACTCGAAACATGGGTTTACTGAAGCTTTCTTT. It is translated as CASSYSKHGFTEAFF.

This clonotype was detected a few times. This chain uses TRBV6-2 or TRBV6-3 with TRBJ2-1; D not resolved. Looked up from germline, CDR1 is MNHEY and CDR2 is SVGEGT. The CDR3 is 14 amino acids. V was trimmed by 0 bases and J by 5 bases, leaving 8 bases between them. Here the CDR3 reads CASSYSWGHNEQFF. The CDR3 DNA is TGTGCCAGCAGTTACTCGTGGGGTCACAATGAGCAGTTCTTC.

This clonotype was seen only a few times. V and J are TRBV6-6 and TRBJ2-7, with 7 bases identical to TRBD2. V lost 6 bases, J lost 10 bases, and 18 bases stayed unmatched. The length of the CDR3 is 15 residues. Germline V gives CDR1 MNHNY, CDR2 SVGAGI (reference sequence). DNA for the CDR3: TGTGCCAGCAGCGGGGGGATGTATTCGTCGAATGCTCAGTACTTC. As protein: CASSGGMYSSNAQYF.

The rearrangement joins TRBV27 to TRBJ1-5, with TRBD1 matching 9 bases. The CDR3 loop spans 14 amino acids. V lost 7 bases and J lost 4; bases outside the gene matches: 5. Per germline, CDR1 MNHEY and CDR2 SMNVEV (reference sequence). For the CDR3, the DNA is TGTGCCAGCAACCCCGGGACAGGGAATCAGCCCCAGCATTTT. This encodes CASNPGTGNQPQHF.

A few counts support this clonotype. V usage is TRBV2 and J usage is TRBJ2-7; the D gene could be TRBD1 or TRBD2 (5 bases each). This CDR3 spans 12 amino acids. Germline V CDR1 and CDR2: SNHLY, FYNNEI. Between the trimmed V and J ends, which lost 8 bases and 6 bases, there was a span of 14 bases. The CDR3 is CASLDAGTEQYF. The CDR3, as DNA: TGTGCCAGCCTCGACGCAGGGACCGAGCAGTACTTC.

As for this clonotype: One end of the junction is discordant with germline, which a read error may explain. The chain uses TRBV7-6 and TRBJ2-3; D gene uncertain. CDR1 is SGHVS and CDR2 is FNYEAQ in the germline V gene. This CDR3 contains 15 residues. In DNA form, the CDR3 reads TGTGCCTGCAGCTTAGATGCAGGATACACAGATACGCAGTATTTT. Translation gives CACSLDAGYTDTQYF.

The chain links TRBV6-2 or TRBV6-3 to TRBJ1-2, with 10 bases matching TRBD1. Losses at the gene ends were 8 bases for V and 4 bases for J; bases not matched to a gene: 10. CDR1 is MNHEY and CDR2 is SVGEGT in the germline V gene. This CDR3 is built from 15 residues. The CDR3 coding sequence is TGTGCCAGCGGGACAGGGGCTGGAGCTGCCTATGGCTACACCTTC. This sequence encodes CASGTGAGAAYGYTF.